This T cell receptor beta chain was found in a study of cytotoxic CD8 clonotypes in ibrutinib-treated CLL. Whole-study results and caveats: Clonality climbed at ibrutinib response, then dropped toward baseline at progression.

Library input was roughly 1.9 micrograms of DNA from cryopreserved PBMCs. Produced via immunoSEQ multiplex PCR; TCRdb's table is partial and in-frame only. The repertoire holds about 50,000 clones, with over 65% as singletons. This clone occurred a few times. Its antigen is currently unknown. V was pared by 5 bases and J by 1 base, with 6 bases between. Germline CDR1 SNHLY, CDR2 FYNNEI. The length of the CDR3 is 13 residues. This receptor was taken from a human donor with chronic lymphocytic leukemia. V gene TRBV2 combines with J gene TRBJ1-5; D is ambiguous. Sequenced material: PBMCs, taken after 24 months of ibrutinib treatment. In nucleotides, the CDR3 is TGTGCCAGCAGTTTTGACAGCAATCAGCCCCAGCATTTT. Residues: CASSFDSNQPQHF.